The entry below gives a single T cell receptor beta chain sequence along with its context. Only in-frame clones appear in the TCRdb table, and some are missing; sequencing was by immunoSEQ multiplex PCR. This table holds 250,000 or so clones, about 89% found once. Cohort allocation depended upon clinical history that participants reported. The data belong to a study of blood T cell repertoires in COVID-19. Study background: Material from acute and convalescent COVID-19 was sourced from the United States, Italy and Spain.

The ends were cut back, 4 bases at V and 2 bases at J, with 10 bases in the middle. The CDR3 extends over 14 amino acids. Germline V gene sequence: CDR1 SEHNR, CDR2 FQNEAQ (reference sequence). This chain connects TRBV7-9 to TRBJ2-3; D may be TRBD2 (6 bases). The origin of this receptor is a man between 35 and 55 years old who had recovered from COVID-19. Sequenced sample: PBMCs or T cells enriched from blood (not recorded which). The CDR3 DNA follows: TGTGCCAGCAGCTCGGGACTCGACACAGATACGCAGTATTTT. Translating it yields CASSSGLDTDTQYF.